This entry concerns a single T cell receptor (beta chain). Its antigen is unknown. The sample originates from a study of CD8 T cells in Susac syndrome. The wider study: Patients with Susac syndrome, at blood draw, were therapy-naive, on corticosteroids, or on intravenous immunoglobulin alone.

The RNA input was roughly 0.5 to 1 ug, and it was reverse transcribed with random hexamers. One entry per CDR3 protein, called by TCRdb with MiXCR from the immunoSEQ multiplex PCR reads. The profile shows approximately 190,000 distinct CDR3 sequences, 95% of them singletons. The length of the CDR3 is 12 residues. Trimming stripped 3 bases from V and 9 bases from J, with 9 bases between. Per germline, CDR1 MNHEY and CDR2 SMNVEV (reference sequence). Regarding the study as a whole: Across the total CD8+ repertoires, approximately 17 Susac-specific public clones were found. The CD8+ TEMRA repertoires yielded about 5 such clones.

TEMRA cells were enriched by FACS, while CD8+ and CD4+ T cells were obtained through a negative isolation that was performed magnetically. The sample comprised CD8+ T cells from PBMCs. V and J are TRBV27 and TRBJ2-1, with a possible D match to TRBD1 (5 bases). The sequence came from a human donor with Susac syndrome. The CDR3 is CASSLGPGEQFF. CDR3 bases: TGTGCCAGCAGTTTGGGGCCAGGTGAGCAGTTCTTC.